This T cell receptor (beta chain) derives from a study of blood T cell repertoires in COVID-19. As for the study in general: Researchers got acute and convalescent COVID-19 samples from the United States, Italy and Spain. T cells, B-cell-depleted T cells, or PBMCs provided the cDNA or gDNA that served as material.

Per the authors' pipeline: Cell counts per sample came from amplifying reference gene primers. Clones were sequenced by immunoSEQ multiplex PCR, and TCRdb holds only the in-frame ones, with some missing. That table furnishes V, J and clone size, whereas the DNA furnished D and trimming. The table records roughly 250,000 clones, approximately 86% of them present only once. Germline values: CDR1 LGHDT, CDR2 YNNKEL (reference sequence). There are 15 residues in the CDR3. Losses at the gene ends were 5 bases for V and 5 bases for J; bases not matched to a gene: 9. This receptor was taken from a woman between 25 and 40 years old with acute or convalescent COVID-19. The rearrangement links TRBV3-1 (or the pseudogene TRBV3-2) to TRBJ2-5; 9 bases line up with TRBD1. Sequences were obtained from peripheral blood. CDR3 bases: TGTGCCAGCAGCTACTCCGGGACAGGGCCCGAGACCCAGTACTTC. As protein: CASSYSGTGPETQYF.